The 5 T cell receptor beta chains below come from one sample, sequenced in a study of T cells in Graves' hyperthyroidism and ophthalmopathy. RNA transcripts yielded amplified TCR beta CDR3 regions. First-round RT-PCR of the TCR CDR3 relied on the HTBI primer set. From the multiplex PCR reads, TCRdb called clonotypes with MiXCR, one entry per CDR3 protein. Of hundreds of thousands of distinct CDR3 sequences in the sample, about 14% were seen once. Sequencing was carried out using blood. The receptors here all came from a woman aged 45-60 years with Graves' ophthalmopathy.

This clonotype was counted at least ten times. The genes are TRBV12-3 or TRBV12-4 and TRBJ2-1, with 7 bases aligning to TRBD2. Losses at the gene ends were 6 bases for V and 1 base for J; bases not matched to a gene: 6. CDR3 length: 15 amino acids. For the CDR3, the DNA is TGTGCCAGCAGAGATCAGCGGGAATCCTACAATGAGCAGTTCTTC. Translated: CASRDQRESYNEQFF.

This clonotype was recorded at least ten times. For the CDR3, the DNA is TGCAGTGCTAGTGCCTGGGGTATAGCTAATGAAAAACTGTTTTTT. Translated: CSASAWGIANEKLFF. The V gene is TRBV20-1, the J gene TRBJ1-4; D not certain. V dropped 3 bases and J dropped 3 bases, with 14 bases sitting between them. CDR3 length: 15 residues. The V gene's germline CDR1 is DFQATT and CDR2 SNEGSKA (reference sequence).

The chain links TRBV6-2 or TRBV6-3 to TRBJ1-2; D not resolved. V lost 6 bases and J 0 bases, leaving 17 bases between the germline ends. This CDR3 region has 16 residues. Germline lookup yields CDR1 MNHEY and CDR2 SVGEGT. CDR3 sequence reads: CASRPVGALTNYGYTF. In DNA, the CDR3 is TGTGCCAGCAGGCCAGTGGGAGCCTTGACTAACTATGGCTACACCTTC.

The sample holds a few counts of this clonotype. The rearrangement joins TRBV28 to TRBJ2-6; D gene uncertain. V was pared by 1 base and J by 4 bases, with 14 bases between. Germline V gene sequence: CDR1 MDHEN, CDR2 SYDVKM. This CDR3 has 17 amino acids. The CDR3, as DNA: TGTGCCAGCAGTTTATCCTCCGCCCTTAGGGGGGCCAACGTCCTGACTTTC. This encodes CASSLSSALRGANVLTF.

This clonotype has a count of ten or more. The gene calls are TRBV5-6 and TRBJ1-1; D remains unclear. Germline V gives CDR1 SGHDT, CDR2 YYEEEE. The CDR3 length is 16 residues. V lost 2 bases and J lost 0, with 14 bases in between. CDR3 coding DNA: TGTGCCAGCAGCTTTGGGCCGGGGAGGCTGAACACTGAAGCTTTCTTT. Encoded protein: CASSFGPGRLNTEAFF. Based on the CDR3 plus reference TRBV5-6 and TRBJ1-1, the full variable domain is DAGVTQSPTHLIKTRGQQVTLRCSPKSGHDTVSWYQQALGQGPQFIFQYYEEEERQRGNFPDRFSGHQFPNYSSELNVNALLLGDSALYLCASSFGPGRLNTEAFFGQGTRLTVV.